The 15 T cell receptor beta chains in this list originate from one sample, sequenced in a study of Ad26.COV2.S vaccination and SARS-CoV-2 variants. Method: immunoSEQ multiplex PCR; TCRdb's copy keeps in-frame clones and lacks some. The sample consists of just under 250,000 clones, roughly 88% of them appearing once. The treatment here: about 20 received Ad26.COV2.S at low or high dose, single or two shots; several received placebo; per-sample allocation not given. Sampling was done on day 63 after the first vaccine or placebo injection. The material sequenced was peripheral blood, taken in a trial of Ad26.COV2.S vaccine versus placebo. The receptors originated from a person aged 18-60 years who received the Ad26.COV2.S COVID-19 vaccine or a placebo.

This clone was seen a single time. The J gene is TRBJ2-5, the V gene TRBV6-6; 11 positions match TRBD2. After removal of 0 bases from V and 5 bases from J, the junction contained 5 bases not matched to a gene. The CDR3 contains 16 residues. Germline CDR1 reads MNHNY; CDR2 reads SVGAGI (reference sequence). CDR3 region: CASSYSVAGGKETQYF. The CDR3 DNA sequence: TGTGCCAGCAGTTACTCAGTAGCGGGGGGGAAGGAGACCCAGTACTTC.

The chain uses TRBV5-1 and TRBJ2-1; the match to TRBD1 covers 10 bases. CDR1 is SGHRS, CDR2 YFSETQ, per germline. V dropped 2 bases and J dropped 7; count of bases not matched to a gene: 6. This CDR3 region has 15 residues. The CDR3: CASSFRGQGQNEQFF. The CDR3 DNA reads TGCGCCAGCAGCTTTCGGGGACAGGGGCAGAATGAGCAGTTCTTC.

The chain is built from TRBV28 and TRBJ2-7; unclear D gene. The CDR3 loop spans 15 amino acids. Germline assignment: CDR1 MDHEN and CDR2 SYDVKM. Trimming stripped 9 bases from V and 0 bases from J, with 18 bases between. The CDR3 loop is CASGEDLPTSYEQYF. In DNA form, the CDR3 reads TGTGCCAGTGGTGAGGACCTACCGACCTCCTACGAGCAGTACTTC.

V and J are TRBV24-1 and TRBJ2-3, with D unresolved. V was clipped by 6 bases and J by 3 bases, with 12 bases between them. The CDR3 contains 14 residues. From germline, CDR1 is KGHDR and CDR2 SFDVKD. CDR3 protein: CATSRRRETDTQYF. CDR3 nucleotide sequence: TGTGCCACCAGTCGTCGACGAGAGACAGATACGCAGTATTTT.

The V call is TRBV15, the J call TRBJ2-3; no reliable D call. The CDR3 extends over 13 amino acids. Germline V lookup: CDR1 LNHNV, CDR2 YYDKDF (reference sequence). V lost 4 bases to trimming and J lost 0 bases, with 5 bases between them. The chain's CDR3 is CATSTGSTDTQYF. In DNA, the CDR3 is TGTGCCACCAGCACCGGCAGCACAGATACGCAGTATTTT.

The rearrangement uses TRBV28 and TRBJ1-2; D is uncertain. Germline CDR1 MDHEN, CDR2 SYDVKM. CDR3 length equals 14 residues. V lost 6 bases and J lost 0, with 11 bases in between. Here the CDR3 DNA reads TGTGCCAGCAGCCTTCGGACCCCTAACTATGGCTACACCTTC. This codes for CASSLRTPNYGYTF.

V and J are TRBV30 and TRBJ1-4; D call uncertain. Germline V gene sequence: CDR1 GTSNPN, CDR2 SVGIG (reference sequence). The CDR3 runs 13 residues. Trimming cost V 4 bases and J 6 bases, with 12 bases left between them. The CDR3: CAWNTGIYEKLFF. Written as DNA, the CDR3 is TGTGCCTGGAATACCGGAATTTATGAAAAACTGTTTTTT.

The chain carries TRBV7-2 and TRBJ2-3, with D perhaps matching TRBD2 (5 bases). Germline V gene lookup returns CDR1 SGHTA and CDR2 FQGNSA. This CDR3 is 14 amino acids long. V shed 3 bases and J shed 6 bases, with 13 bases lying between them. The CDR3 is CASSLGPRADTQYF. CDR3 coding DNA: TGTGCCAGCAGCTTGGGCCCGAGGGCGGATACGCAGTATTTT.

This chain links TRBV18 with TRBJ2-7, with 9 bases aligning to TRBD1. The CDR3 is made up of 14 amino acids. J gave up 5 bases and V 3 bases, and 5 bases lay outside the gene matches. Germline-derived CDR1 and CDR2 are KGHSH and LQKENI. The CDR3 here is CASSPPGQGDEQYF. As DNA, the CDR3 is TGTGCCAGCTCACCCCCGGGACAGGGAGACGAGCAGTACTTC.

The chain uses TRBV7-2 and TRBJ1-1, with D possibly TRBD1 on 5 matching bases. With 2 bases removed from V and 0 bases from J, the gap between germline ends came to 10 bases. Germline V gene data show CDR1 as SGHTA and CDR2 as FQGNSA. The CDR3 consists of 15 residues. The CDR3, as DNA: TGTGCCAGCAGCTTAAGCGGGGGGTTGAACACTGAAGCTTTCTTT. This gives the protein CASSLSGGLNTEAFF.

V is TRBV30 and J is TRBJ1-6; the D is unclear. The CDR3 has 17 amino acids. V was shortened by 0 bases and J by 0 bases, with 12 bases between the two germline ends. Germline CDR1 GTSNPN, CDR2 SVGIG (reference sequence). CDR3 nucleotide sequence: TGTGCCTGGAGTGTAGTTCAGGTCCGCTCCTATAATTCACCCCTCCACTTT. Amino acids: CAWSVVQVRSYNSPLHF.

The chain links TRBV4-2 to TRBJ2-7, with 10 bases matching TRBD1. From germline, CDR1 is LGHNA and CDR2 YNFKEQ. V dropped 0 bases and J dropped 5; count of bases not matched to a gene: 4. The CDR3 loop spans 15 amino acids. The DNA for the CDR3 is TGTGCCAGCAGCCAAGATGGACAGGGGGGCGACGAGCAGTACTTC. Translating it yields CASSQDGQGGDEQYF.

The chain links TRBV9 to TRBJ2-1, with D tentatively TRBD1 (6 bases). Between the trimmed V and J ends, which lost 0 bases and 10 bases, there was a span of 17 bases. CDR3 length: 15 amino acids. Per germline, CDR1 SGDLS and CDR2 YYNGEE. CDR3 coding DNA: TGTGCCAGCAGCGTAGCTGTCGCGACAGGCGGGGAGCAGTTCTTC. It yields the protein CASSVAVATGGEQFF.

This chain connects TRBV28 to TRBJ2-3; 9 bases agree with TRBD1. This CDR3 has 17 residues. Germline V gene sequence: CDR1 MDHEN, CDR2 SYDVKM. The ends lost 3 bases at V and 8 bases at J; junction bases unmatched: 15. In nucleotides, the CDR3 is TGTGCCAGCAGTTTCGGCTTCAGGGACAGGGAGGATAGTACGCAGTATTTT. Its protein product is CASSFGFRDREDSTQYF.

The chain combines TRBV2 with TRBJ2-7, with D possibly matching TRBD2 (6 bases). Germline V lookup: CDR1 SNHLY, CDR2 FYNNEI. The CDR3 length is 14 residues. V lost 4 bases, J lost 0 bases, and 10 bases lay in between. Here the CDR3 DNA reads TGTGCCAGCAGTGTGGGCGGGAACTCCTACGAGCAGTACTTC. Protein: CASSVGGNSYEQYF.